These T cell receptor beta chains were read from a single sample in a study of T cell repertoires in cytomegalovirus infection. MiXCR was run by TCRdb on the reads, yielding one entry per CDR3 protein. Here the sample spans 310,000 or so distinct CDR3 sequences, 9.6% being singletons. The source material was PBMCs. The receptors here all came from a human donor in good health (CMV status not recorded). Some clones in this sample may be carry-over from other donors' samples. Each CDR3 is given with its conserved first and last residue. D genes are given only for firm matches. Clone size is shown for a subset of rows, as once, few, many or a class of expanded clone.

CASSPLGDGYTF	TGTGCCAGCAGCCCTTTGGGGGATGGCTACACCTTC	TRBV12-3/TRBV12-4	TRBJ1-2	NA	many
CASSPLLAGGVEQFF	TGTGCCAGCAGCCCCTTACTAGCGGGGGGGGTGGAGCAGTTCTTC	TRBV7-2	TRBJ2-1	TRBD2	many
CASRTGDEKLFF	TGTGCCAGCAGGACAGGGGATGAAAAACTGTTTTTT	TRBV28	TRBJ1-4	TRBD1	NA
CASSLETGKNQPQHF	TGTGCCAGCAGCTTAGAGACAGGGAAGAATCAGCCCCAGCATTTT	TRBV7-9	TRBJ1-5	TRBD1	many
CASSLGGRWDTIYF	TGTGCCAGCAGCTTGGGCGGCCGATGGGACACCATATATTTT	TRBV5-5	TRBJ1-3	NA	many
CASSLARRGTDTQYF	TGTGCCAGCAGTCTAGCGCGGCGGGGCACAGATACGCAGTATTTT	TRBV6-5	TRBJ2-3	NA	many
CSVDRNANTGELFF	TGCAGCGTTGATCGGAATGCGAACACCGGGGAGCTGTTTTTT	TRBV29-1	TRBJ2-2	NA	few
CASSFSVTDTQYF	TGTGCCAGCAGTTTCAGTGTCACAGATACGCAGTATTTT	TRBV27	TRBJ2-3	NA	many
CSARLAGSMVQYF	TGCAGTGCTAGACTAGCGGGCAGCATGGTGCAGTATTTT	TRBV20-1	TRBJ2-3	TRBD2	NA
CASSPRQSLISYEQYF	TGTGCCAGCAGCCCCCGACAGTCTCTAATCTCCTACGAGCAGTACTTC	TRBV7-6	TRBJ2-7	NA	many
CASTRPTGDNSNQPQHF	TGTGCCAGCACACGACCGACAGGAGACAATAGCAATCAGCCCCAGCATTTT	TRBV28	TRBJ1-5	NA	many
CASSRDRGVLERQFF	TGTGCCAGCAGCCGGGACAGGGGGGTCCTGGAAAGGCAGTTCTTC	TRBV28	TRBJ2-1	TRBD1	NA
CSSSLEGNQPQHF	TGTTCCAGCAGCTTAGAAGGGAATCAGCCCCAGCATTTT	TRBV7-6	TRBJ1-5	NA	NA
CATPPVCAYNEQFF	TGTGCCACCCCCCCCGTTTGCGCCTACAATGAGCAGTTCTTC	TRBV6-2/TRBV6-3	TRBJ2-1	NA	many
CASGLQLAGLDEQFF	TGTGCTAGTGGTTTGCAACTAGCGGGGTTGGATGAGCAGTTCTTC	TRBV12-5	TRBJ2-1	TRBD2	NA
CASSLARTGTGDTGELFF	TGCGCCAGCAGCTTGGCTCGAACCGGGACAGGGGACACCGGGGAGCTGTTTTTT	TRBV5-1	TRBJ2-2	TRBD1	NA
CAISESQRGEETQYF	TGTGCCATCAGTGAGTCTCAGAGGGGGGAAGAGACCCAGTACTTC	TRBV10-3	TRBJ2-5	NA	many
CATSDPGLPYNEQFF	TGTGCCACCAGTGATCCGGGACTACCTTACAATGAGCAGTTCTTC	TRBV24-1	TRBJ2-1	TRBD2	few
CASSLTWDRPSNYGYTF	TGTGCCAGCAGCCTTACTTGGGACAGACCTAGTAACTATGGCTACACCTTC	TRBV5-5	TRBJ1-2	TRBD1	few
CSVVGRHTDTQYF	TGCAGCGTTGTGGGCAGACACACAGATACGCAGTATTTT	TRBV29-1	TRBJ2-3	NA	NA
CASSFGRSYNEQFF	TGTGCCAGCAGCTTCGGACGGTCCTACAATGAGCAGTTCTTC	TRBV7-3	TRBJ2-1	NA	NA
CASSRGQGASYGYTF	TGTGCCAGCAGCCGTGGACAGGGGGCTTCCTATGGCTACACCTTC	TRBV7-3	TRBJ1-2	TRBD1	many
CASSPASGGQPQHF	TGTGCCAGCAGCCCCGCCTCGGGGGGGCAGCCCCAGCATTTT	TRBV9	TRBJ1-5	NA	once
CASSILAGGSNEQFF	TGTGCCAGCAGTATTCTAGCGGGGGGATCCAATGAGCAGTTCTTC	TRBV28	TRBJ2-1	TRBD2	many
CASSLVVATDYETQYF	TGCGCCAGCAGCTTGGTTGTAGCCACGGACTACGAGACCCAGTACTTC	TRBV5-1	TRBJ2-5	NA	many
CASRGPGTDTQYF	TGTGCCTCGCGGGGGCCGGGCACAGATACGCAGTATTTT	TRBV14	TRBJ2-3	NA	many
CASSQPDRGHTGELFF	TGCGCCAGCAGCCAACCCGACAGGGGGCACACCGGGGAGCTGTTTTTT	TRBV4-1	TRBJ2-2	TRBD1	many
CASSSDWNTGELFF	TGTGCCAGCAGCTCCGACTGGAACACCGGGGAGCTGTTTTTT	TRBV5-4	TRBJ2-2	NA	few
CASSPDEPGGSEQFF	TGTGCCAGCAGCCCCGACGAGCCGGGGGGTAGTGAGCAGTTCTTC	TRBV7-2	TRBJ2-1	TRBD2	many
CASSPALGSGYTF	TGTGCCAGCTCACCAGCGCTAGGTAGCGGCTACACCTTC	TRBV18	TRBJ1-2	NA	many
CASSYPERNTEAFF	TGTGCCAGTAGTTACCCCGAACGGAACACTGAAGCTTTCTTT	TRBV19	TRBJ1-1	NA	NA
CASSSGSSGGETQYF	TGTGCCAGCAGTTCCGGTTCTTCCGGGGGAGAGACCCAGTACTTC	TRBV6-6	TRBJ2-5	NA	NA
CSARARGQNEQFF	TGCAGTGCTAGAGCCAGGGGGCAGAATGAGCAGTTCTTC	TRBV20-1	TRBJ2-1	TRBD1	many
CSARYQGIHYNEQFF	TGCAGTGCTAGGTACCAGGGAATACACTACAATGAGCAGTTCTTC	TRBV20-1	TRBJ2-1	NA	many
CASSPTSNTEAFF	TGTGCCAGCAGCCCCACCTCAAACACTGAAGCTTTCTTT	TRBV5-4	TRBJ1-1	NA	many